These T cell receptor beta chains were read from a single sample in a study of OX40 agonist ivuxolimab in advanced cancers. The protocol was immunoSEQ multiplex PCR, while the TCRdb copy is restricted to in-frame clones and leaves out a portion. The sample gives approximately 82,000 clones, 85% to 95% of which show up once; about a fifth is in the top ten. Sequenced here: CD4+ or CD8+ T cells sorted from blood, sampled in a trial of the OX40 agonist ivuxolimab. The receptor set was obtained from an adult with an advanced solid tumor such as melanoma, head and neck, liver or kidney cancer. Both conserved end residues are part of each CDR3. A D gene is named only where the DNA matches it firmly. Clone size is given for some rows only: seen once, a few or many times, or a class if the clone is expanded.

11,TRBV6-5,TRBJ1-5,.,once,CASSYYGEQHF,TGTGCCAGCAGTTACTATGGGGAGCAGCATTTT
14,TRBV28,TRBJ2-2,.,.,CASSPRGGTGELFF,TGTGCCAGCAGTCCAAGGGGCGGAACCGGGGAGCTGTTTTTT
16,TRBV7-2,TRBJ2-7,.,.,CASSQAYGPGLNEQYF,TGTGCCAGCAGCCAAGCCTACGGCCCAGGGTTAAATGAGCAGTACTTC
16,TRBV4-1,TRBJ2-7,TRBD2,.,CASSQEFTSGAYEQYF,TGCGCCAGCAGCCAAGAATTCACTAGCGGGGCCTACGAGCAGTACTTC
14,TRBV9,TRBJ2-7,.,.,CASSAWDTSYEQYF,TGTGCCAGCAGCGCCTGGGACACGAGCTACGAGCAGTACTTC
14,TRBV13,TRBJ2-3,.,.,CASSLVQGTDTQYF,TGTGCCAGCAGCTTAGTACAGGGAACAGATACGCAGTATTTT
17,TRBV7-3,TRBJ2-2,TRBD2,.,CASSSPRGSGVAGELFF,TGTGCCAGCAGCTCCCCAAGGGGTAGCGGGGTGGCCGGGGAGCTGTTTTTT
16,TRBV28,TRBJ2-7,TRBD1,.,CASSLLPGTVSYEQYF,TGTGCCAGCAGTTTACTTCCGGGGACAGTGTCCTACGAGCAGTACTTC
15,TRBV29-1,TRBJ1-3,.,.,CSVEGITDSGNTIYF,TGCAGCGTTGAGGGTATTACGGACTCTGGAAACACCATATATTTT
14,TRBV9,TRBJ2-4,.,.,CASSVGGGRNIQYF,TGTGCCAGCAGCGTAGGTGGAGGGAGAAACATTCAGTACTTC
14,TRBV2,TRBJ1-2,TRBD1,.,CASSEGDRGPGYTF,TGTGCCAGCAGTGAAGGTGACAGGGGGCCTGGCTACACCTTC
13,TRBV6-5,TRBJ1-1,.,few,CASIPGGRTEAFF,TGTGCCAGCATCCCCGGGGGGCGGACTGAAGCTTTCTTT